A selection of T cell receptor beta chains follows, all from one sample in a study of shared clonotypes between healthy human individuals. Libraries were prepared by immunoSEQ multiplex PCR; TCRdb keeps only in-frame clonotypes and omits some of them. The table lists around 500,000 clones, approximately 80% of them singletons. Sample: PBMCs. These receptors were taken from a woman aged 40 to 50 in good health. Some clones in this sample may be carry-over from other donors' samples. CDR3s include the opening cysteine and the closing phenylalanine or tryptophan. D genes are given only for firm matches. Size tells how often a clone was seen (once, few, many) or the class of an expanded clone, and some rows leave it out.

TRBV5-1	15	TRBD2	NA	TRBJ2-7	CASGGVLAGYYEQYF	TGCGCCAGCGGCGGCGTGCTAGCGGGATACTACGAGCAGTACTTC
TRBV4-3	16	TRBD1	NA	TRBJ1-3	CASSQAPTGFGNTIYF	TGCGCCAGCAGCCAAGCCCCGACAGGGTTTGGAAACACCATATATTTT
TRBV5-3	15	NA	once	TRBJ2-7	CARRHPLALHYEQYF	TGTGCCAGAAGGCACCCTCTAGCGCTTCACTACGAGCAGTACTTC
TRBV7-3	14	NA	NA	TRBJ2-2	CASKRIANTGELFF	TGTGCCAGCAAGCGGATCGCGAACACCGGGGAGCTGTTTTTT
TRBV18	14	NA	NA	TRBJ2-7	CASSWTGDSYEQYF	TGTGCCAGCTCTTGGACGGGGGACTCCTACGAGCAGTACTTC
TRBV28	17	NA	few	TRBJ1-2	CASSLPGTRAANYGYTF	TGTGCCAGCAGTTTACCCGGGACAAGGGCAGCTAACTATGGCTACACCTTC
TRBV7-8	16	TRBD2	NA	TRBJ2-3	CASSSQREASTDTQYF	TGTGCCAGCAGCTCTCAGCGGGAGGCTAGCACAGATACGCAGTATTTT
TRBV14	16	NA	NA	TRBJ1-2	CASSQAQGWNNYGYTF	TGTGCCAGCAGCCAAGCCCAGGGGTGGAATAACTATGGCTACACCTTC
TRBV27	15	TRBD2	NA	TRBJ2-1	CASSFGTSGINEQFF	TGTGCCAGCAGTTTCGGGACTAGCGGGATTAATGAGCAGTTCTTC
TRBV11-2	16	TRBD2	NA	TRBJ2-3	CASSTRLAGGTDTQYF	TGTGCCAGCAGCACCCGCCTAGCGGGGGGCACAGATACGCAGTATTTT
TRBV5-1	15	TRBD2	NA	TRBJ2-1	CASSLAGGRRDEQFF	TGCGCCAGCAGCTTAGCGGGAGGGCGTAGGGATGAGCAGTTCTTC
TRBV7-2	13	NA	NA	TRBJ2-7	CASSLASGGEQYF	TGTGCCAGCAGCTTAGCGTCTGGTGGCGAGCAGTACTTC
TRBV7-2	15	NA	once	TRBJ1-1	CASSLGAWGGTEAFF	TGTGCCAGCAGCTTAGGGGCTTGGGGAGGGACTGAAGCTTTCTTT
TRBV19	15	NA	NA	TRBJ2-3	CASSGRDTGTDTQYF	TGTGCCAGTAGTGGCCGGGACACGGGCACAGATACGCAGTATTTT
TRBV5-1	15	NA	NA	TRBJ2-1	CASSLGDERYNEQFF	TGCGCCAGCAGTTTGGGGGATGAGCGCTACAATGAGCAGTTCTTC
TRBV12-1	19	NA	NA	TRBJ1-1	CASSFPTNHRVPPNTEAFF	TGTGCCAGCAGCTTCCCTACCAACCACAGGGTTCCTCCGAACACTGAAGCTTTCTTT
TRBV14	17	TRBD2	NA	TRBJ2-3	CASSQELAGGPTDTQYF	TGTGCCAGCAGCCAAGAATTGGCGGGAGGGCCTACAGATACGCAGTATTTT
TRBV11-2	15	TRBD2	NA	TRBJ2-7	CASRRLADGRSEQYF	TGTGCCAGCAGGCGACTAGCGGATGGGAGGAGCGAGCAGTACTTC
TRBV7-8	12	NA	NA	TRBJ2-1	CASSPLGGEQFF	TGTGCCAGCAGCCCACTTGGGGGGGAGCAGTTCTTC
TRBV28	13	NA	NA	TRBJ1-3	CASSPPTGNTIYF	TGTGCCAGCAGCCCCCCAACAGGAAACACCATATATTTT
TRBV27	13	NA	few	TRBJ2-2	CASSLGITGELFF	TGTGCCAGCAGTTTGGGGATCACCGGGGAGCTGTTTTTT
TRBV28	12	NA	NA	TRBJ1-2	CASSVTAIRYTF	TGTGCCAGCAGTGTAACAGCTATTCGCTACACCTTC
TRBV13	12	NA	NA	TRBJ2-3	CASSLRRNTQYF	TGTGCCAGCAGCTTACGCCGAAACACGCAGTATTTT
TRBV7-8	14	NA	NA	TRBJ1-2	CASSFERGGYGYTF	TGTGCCAGCAGCTTTGAGAGAGGGGGCTATGGCTACACCTTC
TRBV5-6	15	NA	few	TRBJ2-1	CASSYGIERRNEQFF	TGTGCCAGCAGTTATGGCATCGAGCGGCGGAATGAGCAGTTCTTC
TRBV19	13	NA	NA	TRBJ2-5	CASSITGQETQYF	TGTGCCAGTAGTATCACAGGGCAAGAGACCCAGTACTTC
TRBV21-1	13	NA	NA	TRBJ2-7	CASSSRSSYEQYF	TGTGCCAGCAGCAGCAGGAGCTCCTACGAGCAGTACTTC
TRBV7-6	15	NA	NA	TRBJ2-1	CASSKGWSSYNEQFF	TGTGCCAGCAGCAAAGGCTGGAGCTCCTACAATGAGCAGTTCTTC
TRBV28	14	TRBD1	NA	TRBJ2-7	CASSDDRGLYEQYF	TGTGCCAGCAGTGACGACAGGGGGCTCTACGAGCAGTACTTC